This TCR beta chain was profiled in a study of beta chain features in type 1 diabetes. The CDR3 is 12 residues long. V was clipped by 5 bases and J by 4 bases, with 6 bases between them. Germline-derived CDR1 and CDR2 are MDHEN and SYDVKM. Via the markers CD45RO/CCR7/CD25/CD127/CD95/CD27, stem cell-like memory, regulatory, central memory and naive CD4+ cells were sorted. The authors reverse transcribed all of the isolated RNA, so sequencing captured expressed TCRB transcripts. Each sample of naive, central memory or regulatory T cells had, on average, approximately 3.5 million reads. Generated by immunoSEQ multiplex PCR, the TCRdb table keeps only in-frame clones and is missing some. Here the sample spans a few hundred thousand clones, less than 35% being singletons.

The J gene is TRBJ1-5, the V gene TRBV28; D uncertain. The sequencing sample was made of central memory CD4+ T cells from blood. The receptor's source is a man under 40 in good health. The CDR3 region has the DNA TGTGCCAGCAGTCCCCTAAATCAGCCCCAGCATTTT. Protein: CASSPLNQPQHF.